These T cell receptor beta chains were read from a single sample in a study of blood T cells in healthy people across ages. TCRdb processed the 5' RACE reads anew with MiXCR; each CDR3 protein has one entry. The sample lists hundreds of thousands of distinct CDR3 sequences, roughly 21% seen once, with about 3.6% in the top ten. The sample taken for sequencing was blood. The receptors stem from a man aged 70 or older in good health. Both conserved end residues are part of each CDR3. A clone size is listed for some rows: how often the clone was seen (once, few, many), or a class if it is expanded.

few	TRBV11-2	CASSLGGLGEYF
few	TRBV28	CASSRTGAVQPQHF
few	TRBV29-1	CSVQGQDVHGYTF
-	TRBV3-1	CAGSQEGWDEQFF
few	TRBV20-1	CSAVDGEKLFF
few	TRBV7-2	CASSLAGSYVEQYF
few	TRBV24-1	CATSATNTGELFF
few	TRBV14	CASSHSPGGLYEQYF
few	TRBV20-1	CSARRRGYTDTQYF
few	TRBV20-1	CSARLGQGAHEQYF
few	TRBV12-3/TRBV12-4	CASSFPSPNEQFF
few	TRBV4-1	CASSQGHTLYNEQFF
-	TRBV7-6	CASSLTLQNTEAFF
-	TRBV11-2	CASSFNRGYYNEQFF
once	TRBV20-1	CSASRLLGQKEQFF
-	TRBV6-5	CASSTGTRRETQYF
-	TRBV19	CASSVKGLGNNQPQHF
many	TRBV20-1	CSGTGLQETQYF
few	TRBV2	CASGSTAGANVLTF
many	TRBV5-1	CASSNGQAQETQYF
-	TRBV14	CASSQGQLYGYTF
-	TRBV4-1	CASSQDGDSGVRNEQFF
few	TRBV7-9	CASSREGDSSGANVLTF
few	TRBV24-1	CATSEGQRGTQYF
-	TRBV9	CASSFRLAGSDNEQFF
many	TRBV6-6	CASSSAEVGETQYF
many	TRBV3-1	CASSQFLSGQGETQYF
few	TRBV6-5	CASKGSGIVEQFF